The clone carrying this TCR beta chain was seen more than once but under ten times. The antigen is undetermined. The CDR3 regions of TCR beta were amplified from RNA transcripts. Primed by the HTBI set, a first-round RT-PCR was run on the TCR CDR3. MiXCR, run by TCRdb on the multiplex PCR reads, gives a single entry per CDR3 protein. The sample has roughly 380,000 distinct CDR3 sequences; approximately 15% are singletons. The CDR3 spans 18 residues. CDR1 DFQATT and CDR2 SNEGSKA come from the germline V gene (reference sequence). V trimming: 3 bases; J trimming: 3 bases; junction bases outside the gene matches: 20. The definition of stable Graves' hyperthyroidism was no ophthalmopathy progression within 18 months. This sample was included in a study of T cells in Graves' hyperthyroidism and ophthalmopathy. Notes on the study in general: Progression to ophthalmopathy was predicted a median of 6.5 months early. Expanded thyroid clonotypes (above 0.001) were mostly also found in blood.

The origin of this receptor is an older woman with Graves' hyperthyroidism. This chain connects TRBV20-1 to TRBJ2-7, with 7 bases lining up with TRBD2. Sample: blood. Here the CDR3 DNA reads TGCAGTGCTAGGCCGAGCGGGTCGTCGGGACTAAATCTCTACGAGCAGTACTTC. Encoded protein: CSARPSGSSGLNLYEQYF.